This entry lists 8 T cell receptor beta chains sequenced from one sample in a study of OX40 agonist ivuxolimab in advanced cancers. Assay: immunoSEQ multiplex PCR; the TCRdb copy retains only in-frame clones and omits some. The sample includes 34,000 or so clones, about four fifths of them seen just once. The sample here was CD4+ or CD8+ T cells sorted from blood, taken in a trial of the OX40 agonist ivuxolimab. The receptors shown here come from an adult with an advanced solid tumor such as melanoma, head and neck, liver or kidney cancer.

The chain joins TRBV19 to TRBJ2-3, with TRBD1 matching over 7 bases. Germline CDR1 is LNHDA and CDR2 is SQIVND (reference sequence). This CDR3 spans 18 amino acids. The J segment lost 0 bases and the V segment lost 9 bases, leaving 18 bases of the junction unmatched. The CDR3 region is CASQWIRDRRRSTDTQYF. The CDR3, as DNA: TGTGCCAGCCAGTGGATTCGGGACAGACGGCGAAGCACAGATACGCAGTATTTT.

The V gene is TRBV10-3, the J gene TRBJ2-3; 12 bases line up with TRBD2. From germline, CDR1 is ENHRY and CDR2 SYGVKD. V shed 4 bases and J 5 bases; nucleotides not matched to a gene: 7. The CDR3 totals 16 residues. The CDR3 region is CAISGASGRALDTQYF. As DNA, the CDR3 is TGTGCCATCAGTGGGGCTAGCGGGAGGGCCTTAGATACGCAGTATTTT.

The V call is TRBV12-5, the J call TRBJ2-1; TRBD1 agrees at 8 bases. CDR1 is LGHNT and CDR2 is FRNRAP in the germline V gene. Trimming removed 1 base from V and 10 bases from J; junction bases left unmatched: 12. The CDR3 spans 16 residues. The CDR3 DNA is TGTGCTAGTGGTTTGGCGACCGGGACAGGACCCCCCGAGCAGTTCTTC. The encoded protein is CASGLATGTGPPEQFF.

This clone is medium-sized (0.01 to 0.1%) by share. The gene calls are TRBV4-2 and TRBJ1-1, with a weak D call TRBD1 (5 bases). This CDR3 is 15 amino acids long. V shed 1 base and J shed 0 bases, with 9 bases lying between them. The germline gives CDR1 LGHNA, CDR2 YNFKEQ. CDR3 loop: CASSQGQFLNTEAFF. The CDR3 DNA is TGTGCCAGCAGCCAAGGACAGTTTCTGAACACTGAAGCTTTCTTT.

The genes are TRBV28 and TRBJ2-5, with 7 bases fitting TRBD1. The CDR3 has 16 residues. Germline CDR1 and CDR2: MDHEN and SYDVKM. With 6 bases clipped from V and 7 bases from J, the junction kept 17 bases outside the gene matches. CDR3 residues: CASSPGGLTLVGTQYF. Written as DNA, the CDR3 is TGTGCCAGCAGCCCAGGGGGTCTGACCCTAGTAGGGACCCAGTACTTC. The complete variable domain, with remaining parts taken from reference TRBV28 and TRBJ2-5, reads DVKVTQSSRYLVKRTGEKVFLECVQDMDHENMFWYRQDPGLGLRLIYFSYDVKMKEKGDIPEGYSVSREKKERFSLILESASTNQTSMYLCASSPGGLTLVGTQYFGPGTRLLVL.

This sequence joins TRBV7-2 and TRBJ2-5; D remains unclear. V was clipped by 1 base and J by 4 bases, with 4 bases between them. The CDR3 runs 12 residues. Germline V lookup: CDR1 SGHTA, CDR2 FQGNSA. CDR3 DNA: TGTGCCAGCAGCTTAGGCCCAGAGACCCAGTACTTC. Protein product: CASSLGPETQYF.

This chain uses TRBV11-2 with TRBJ1-2; D uncertain. The CDR3 contains 14 residues. Germline-derived CDR1 and CDR2 are SGHAT and FQNNGV. V was clipped by 1 base and J by 7 bases, with 13 bases between them. Here the CDR3 reads CASSLGTVSVGYTF. As DNA, the CDR3 is TGTGCCAGCAGCTTAGGGACGGTATCGGTTGGCTACACCTTC. Using reference TRBV11-2 and TRBJ1-2 for the parts outside the CDR3, the full variable domain is EAGVAQSPRYKIIEKRQSVAFWCNPISGHATLYWYQQILGQGPKLLIQFQNNGVVDDSQLPKDRFSAERLKGVDSTLKIQPAKLEDSAVYLCASSLGTVSVGYTFGSGTRLTVV.

This clone was observed a single time. The chain links TRBV14 to TRBJ2-7; TRBD1 is a possible D gene (6 bases). Trimming took off 4 bases at V and 2 bases at J, with 15 bases between the two ends. Germline V gene sequence: CDR1 SGHDN, CDR2 FVKESK. CDR3 length equals 15 residues. CDR3 bases: TGTGCCAGCAGCCGCCCACAGGCAGGGGCCTACGAGCAGTACTTC. Translated, it gives CASSRPQAGAYEQYF.